This T cell receptor beta chain was found in a study of T cell repertoires in cytomegalovirus infection. On this clonotype: As yet, its antigen is unknown.

This CDR3 region has 16 residues. V was clipped by 6 bases and J by 1 base, with 17 bases between them. Germline CDR1 reads LNHDA; CDR2 reads SQIVND (reference sequence). Each CDR3 protein gets one entry after TCRdb re-called the reads with MiXCR. This sample carries some 220,000 distinct CDR3 sequences, about 40% of them seen once, and the ten largest clones take roughly three fifths. This TCR came from a human donor in good health (CMV status not recorded). Some clones in this sample may be carry-over from other donors' samples. The chain couples TRBV19 to TRBJ2-3, with D perhaps matching TRBD2 (6 bases). The sequenced sample was CD8+ T cells from cultured PBMCs, obtained from culture after CMV antigen stimulation. The CDR3 DNA reads TGTGCCAGTAGGAGGAGGAGGGAAAGGGGCACAGATACGCAGTATTTT. Its protein product is CASRRRRERGTDTQYF. Full variable domain (remainder filled in from reference TRBV19 and TRBJ2-3): DGGITQSPKYLFRKEGQNVTLSCEQNLNHDAMYWYRQDPGQGLRLIYYSQIVNDFQKGDIAEGYSVSREKKESFPLTVTSAQKNPTAFYLCASRRRRERGTDTQYFGPGTRLTVL.